This paragraph reports one T cell receptor beta chain. This sample is drawn from a study of blood T cells in healthy people across ages. Germline V gene lookup returns CDR1 MDHEN and CDR2 SYDVKM. With 6 bases removed from V and 4 bases from J, the gap between germline ends came to 15 bases. The CDR3 consists of 14 residues. Then a second PCR, running about 6 to 12 cycles, was carried out with a sample-barcoded 5' primer and a J-beta primer mix. A single record per CDR3 protein comes from TCRdb applying MiXCR to the 5' RACE reads. The sample shows about 1,600,000 distinct CDR3 sequences, around 39% of them seen only once.

The rearrangement uses TRBV28 and TRBJ1-1; a possible D gene is TRBD1 (6 bases). Sequencing was performed on blood. The TCR originated in a woman aged 18-29 years in good health. In nucleotides, the CDR3 is TGTGCCAGCAGACCGGGGGGCAGCGGCACTGAAGCTTTCTTT. This sequence encodes CASRPGGSGTEAFF.